The entry that follows covers one TCR beta chain sequence. Its antigen is as yet unknown. This CDR3 spans 14 amino acids. Germline-derived CDR1 and CDR2 are MDHEN and SYDVKM. V lost 4 bases, J lost 8 bases, and 10 bases stayed unmatched. The sample is drawn from a study of blood T cells in healthy people across ages. Study-level points and caveats: Because sorting was not performed, PBMCs prevented conclusive naive versus antigen-experienced comparison.

The second PCR ran roughly 7 to 11 cycles with a sample-barcoded 5' primer and J-beta primers. Each CDR3 protein gets one entry after TCRdb re-called the 5' RACE reads with MiXCR. Found here are about 400,000 distinct CDR3 sequences, about 49% of them singletons; the top ten hold 45% to 60%. Staff drew around 10 milliliters of peripheral blood from each donor. The sequenced sample consisted of blood. The origin of this receptor is a man aged 55 to 70 in good health. The chain joins TRBV28 to TRBJ1-2; TRBD1 matches 7 bases. The CDR3 nucleotides are TGTGCCAGCAGTTCTCCTAGACAGGGACCCGGCTACACCTTC. It encodes CASSSPRQGPGYTF.